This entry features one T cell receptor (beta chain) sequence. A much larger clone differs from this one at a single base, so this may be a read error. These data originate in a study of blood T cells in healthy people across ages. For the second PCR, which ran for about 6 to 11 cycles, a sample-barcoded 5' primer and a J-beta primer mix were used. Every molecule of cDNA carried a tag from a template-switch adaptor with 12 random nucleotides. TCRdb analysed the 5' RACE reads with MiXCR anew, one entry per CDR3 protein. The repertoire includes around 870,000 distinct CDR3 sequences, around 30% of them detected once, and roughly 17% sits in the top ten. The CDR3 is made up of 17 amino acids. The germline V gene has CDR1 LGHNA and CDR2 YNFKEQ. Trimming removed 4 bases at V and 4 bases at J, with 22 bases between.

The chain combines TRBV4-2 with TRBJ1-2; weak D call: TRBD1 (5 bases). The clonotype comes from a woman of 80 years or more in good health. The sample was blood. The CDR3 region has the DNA TGTGCCAGCAGCCTTAACCGGGACGCGGGATTGTTCTATGGCTACACCTTC. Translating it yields CASSLNRDAGLFYGYTF.